Included here is one TCR beta chain sequence, with context. Its target is unknown. V lost 5 bases and J 8 bases, leaving 18 bases between the germline ends. This CDR3 is built from 15 residues. Germline V lookup: CDR1 SEHNR, CDR2 FQNEAQ (reference sequence). Some clones are missing from TCRdb's copy, which holds only in-frame ones; the method was immunoSEQ multiplex PCR. The profile covers 150,000 or so clones, with around 92% appearing a single time and 1.1% taken by the ten largest. The data derive from a study of T cell responses to AZD1222 COVID-19 vaccine. Findings of the study overall: The donor cohort was predominantly white British with a female majority, and clonal diversity may have been underestimated. Increases in Spike-specific TCR breadth and depth were seen after two AZD1222 doses. Within unmutated variant regions lay the reported targets of nearly half of spike-specific TCRs.

Second-dose schedules of about 4 or about 12 weeks were combined. The receptor was isolated from an adult who received the AZD1222 COVID-19 vaccine. The rearrangement uses TRBV7-9 and TRBJ1-4; D might be TRBD1 (5 bases). The sample in question was peripheral blood, obtained 28 days after the second AZD1222 dose. This CDR3 reads CASSPPGVYFEKLFF. The CDR3 nucleotides read TGTGCCAGCAGCCCCCCGGGGGTATACTTCGAAAAACTGTTTTTT.